These 9 T cell receptor beta chains share one sample of origin, sequenced in a study of patients and donors after allogeneic stem cell transplantation. Via MiXCR, TCRdb re-called the RT-PCR reads, giving one row per CDR3 protein. The table includes more than 150,000 distinct CDR3 sequences, about 24% detected once. The sequenced sample consisted of blood, either unsorted or a sorted T cell fraction (not recorded which). The receptor source for this set is a human donor who was either an allogeneic HSCT recipient or a stem cell or donor lymphocyte infusion donor (not recorded which). It is not recorded whose cells these are; they may come from a transplant donor.

This clonotype was counted many times. This chain joins TRBV5-8 and TRBJ1-5, with D perhaps TRBD1 (6 bases). The length of the CDR3 is 14 residues. V was pared by 4 bases and J by 1 base, with 9 bases between. The V gene's germline CDR1 is SGHTS and CDR2 YDEGEE. The CDR3 is CASSGDRSNQPQHF. The CDR3 DNA is TGTGCCAGCAGCGGCGACAGGAGCAATCAGCCCCAGCATTTT.

This rearrangement joins TRBV15 to TRBJ2-2; possibly TRBD1 for D (5 bases). CDR1 and CDR2 from the germline V gene are LNHNV and YYDKDF (reference sequence). The CDR3 loop spans 15 amino acids. The V and J ends lost 1 base and 5 bases respectively, with 11 bases between them. The CDR3 coding sequence is TGTGCCACCAGCAGAGGGGCAGGGCAGACCGGGGAGCTGTTTTTT. This codes for CATSRGAGQTGELFF.

This clonotype turned up a few times. The chain has TRBV7-2 and TRBJ1-1; 7 bases match TRBD1. The CDR3 sequence is 14 residues long. Losses at the gene ends were 4 bases for V and 1 base for J; bases not matched to a gene: 3. CDR1 is SGHTA and CDR2 is FQGNSA in the germline V gene. This CDR3 is CASSSRDRNTEAFF. The CDR3 region has the DNA TGTGCCAGCAGCTCTAGGGACAGGAACACTGAAGCTTTCTTT.

This clonotype was found many times. The chain combines TRBV5-1 with TRBJ1-4; a possible D gene is TRBD1 (6 bases). The CDR3 sequence is 15 residues long. Germline V gene data show CDR1 as SGHRS and CDR2 as YFSETQ. V was cut by 0 bases and J by 8 bases, with 14 bases left in between. The chain's CDR3 is CASSLAGGQEEKLFF. The CDR3 bases are TGCGCCAGCAGCTTGGCGGGGGGCCAGGAAGAAAAACTGTTTTTT.

The genes are TRBV15 and TRBJ2-2; possibly TRBD1 for D (5 bases). V dropped 1 base and J dropped 2 bases, with 14 bases sitting between them. This CDR3 is 17 amino acids long. The germline CDR1 and CDR2 sequences are LNHNV and YYDKDF (reference sequence). The CDR3 DNA follows: TGTGCCACCAGCAGAGGGACATCTCCAGAAAACACCGGGGAGCTGTTTTTT. It is translated as CATSRGTSPENTGELFF.

V usage is TRBV28 and J usage is TRBJ2-3; the match to TRBD2 covers 8 bases. From germline, CDR1 is MDHEN and CDR2 SYDVKM. The CDR3 is 16 amino acids. V shed 4 bases and J 1 base; nucleotides not matched to a gene: 7. DNA of the CDR3: TGTGCCAGCAGTTCCCTAAAAGCGGGGGGCACAGATACGCAGTATTTT. Translated: CASSSLKAGGTDTQYF.

The chain carries TRBV20-1 and TRBJ2-5, with D uncertain. The CDR3 totals 14 residues. In germline, CDR1 is DFQATT, CDR2 SNEGSKA (reference sequence). The germline V and J ends were trimmed by 3 bases and 4 bases, with 15 bases remaining between them. This chain's CDR3 is CSASPNPGSETQYF. CDR3 nucleotides: TGCAGTGCTAGCCCGAACCCAGGCTCAGAGACCCAGTACTTC.

The J gene is TRBJ2-7, the V gene TRBV27, with 8 positions matching TRBD1. Germline CDR1 reads MNHEY; CDR2 reads SMNVEV (reference sequence). V gave up 7 bases and J gave up 3 bases; unmatched junction bases: 8. CDR3 length: 14 residues. CDR3 bases: TGTGCCAGCACCCCTCAGGGGGCGAACTACGAGCAGTACTTC. As protein: CASTPQGANYEQYF.

V and J are TRBV12-3 or TRBV12-4 and TRBJ2-1; 7 nucleotides line up with TRBD2. CDR3 length equals 12 residues. The V segment lost 7 bases and the J segment 9 bases; nucleotides outside the gene matches: 6. For the CDR3, the DNA is TGTGCCAGCAACCCCGGACTAGGTGAGCAGTTCTTC. Translation: CASNPGLGEQFF.